This T cell receptor beta chain was obtained from a study of blood T cell repertoires in COVID-19. Germline loops: CDR1 MGHRA, CDR2 YSYEKL. The CDR3 runs to 15 residues. J was trimmed by 6 bases and V by 3 bases; bases with no gene match: 10. The assay was immunoSEQ multiplex PCR, and TCRdb's table has in-frame clones only and misses some. The sample yields about 160,000 clones, around 82% seen once. Input material: peripheral blood. The chain links TRBV4-1 to TRBJ1-1, with 7 positions matching TRBD1. The clonotype originates from a woman in her thirties or forties with COVID-19, enrolled during active disease. As DNA, the CDR3 is TGCGCCAGCAGCCATACTCGGGACAGTGGACCTGAAGCTTTCTTT. Translation gives CASSHTRDSGPEAFF.